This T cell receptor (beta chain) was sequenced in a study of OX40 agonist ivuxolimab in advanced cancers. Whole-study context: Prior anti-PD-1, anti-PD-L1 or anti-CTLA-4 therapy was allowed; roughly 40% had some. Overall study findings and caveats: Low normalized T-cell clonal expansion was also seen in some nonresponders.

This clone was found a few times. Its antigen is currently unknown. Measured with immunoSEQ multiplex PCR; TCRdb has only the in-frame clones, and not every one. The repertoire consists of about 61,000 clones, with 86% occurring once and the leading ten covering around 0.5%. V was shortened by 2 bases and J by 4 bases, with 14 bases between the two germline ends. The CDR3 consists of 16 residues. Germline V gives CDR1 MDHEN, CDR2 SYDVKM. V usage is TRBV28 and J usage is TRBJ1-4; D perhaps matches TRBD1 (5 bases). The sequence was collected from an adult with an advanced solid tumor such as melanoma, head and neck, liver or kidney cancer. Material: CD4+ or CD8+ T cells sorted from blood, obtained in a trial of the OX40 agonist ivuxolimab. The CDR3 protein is CASSLATGGYNEKLFF. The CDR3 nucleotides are TGTGCCAGCAGTTTAGCTACGGGGGGTTATAATGAAAAACTGTTTTTT.